This T cell receptor (beta chain) was identified in a study of T-cell memory formation after mild COVID-19 (dated by TCRdb to 2020 to 2022). Notes on the research overall: TCR sequence clusters from the two donors were found to be largely donor specific. T-cell clones expanding and contracting after mild COVID-19 in two donors were tracked by longitudinal TCRalpha and TCRbeta repertoire sequencing. The cohort comprised two young, previously healthy adult volunteers, one female and one male. What the authors observed across the whole study: The study covered only two mild cases, and larger cohorts including severe cases with pre-infection samples were considered necessary. Whether the second-wave clones peaking on day 37 were SARS-CoV-2 specific was not confirmed. Contracting CD4+ clones were found mainly in CM and EM memory subsets, while CD8+ clones were enriched in EMRA. The detection of some responding clones in pre-infection memory suggests that pre-existing cross-reactive memory T cells joined the SARS-CoV-2 response. Clones that contracted from day 15 to 85 showed balanced CD4/CD8 phenotypes, whereas a second wave of clones that expanded from day 15 to 37 leaned towards CD4+.

This clonotype was detected ten times or more. No cognate antigen has been identified for it. Base quality data are lacking; no much larger clone is found one base away. Instrument on record: Illumina NovaSeq 6000. Using 5'RACE with constant-segment primers, TCRalpha and TCRbeta cDNA libraries were constructed, with sample barcodes and unique molecular identifiers added in the process. RNA was extracted from every sample with Trizol reagent. Library amplification was performed in two PCR steps, and a second sample barcode and Illumina TruSeq adapters were introduced in the second step. Sequencing of libraries was performed on an Illumina NovaSeq with 2 x 150 bp paired-end reads. The authors' pipeline ran thus. With migec v1.2.7, reads were demultiplexed and then collapsed into UMI-guided consensus sequences. Using mixcr v2.1.11, the UMI consensuses were aligned to TRA and TRB V and J templates and assembled into clonotypes. Clonotypes were classified as expanded or contracted when called significant by both edgeR and NoisET, with noise models trained on biological replicates. For edgeR calls, the thresholds were a false discovery rate-adjusted p below 0.01 and a log2 fold-change of 1. PCA with hierarchical clustering of max-normalized trajectories of the 1000 most abundant clonotypes was used as exploratory dynamics analysis. Separately sequenced CD4+ and CD8+ repertoires were used to assign the CD4 or CD8 phenotype of responding clones. Using fastp trimming at Q25 and MiXCR clonotype assembly, TCRdb reanalyzed the public sequencing data and kept in-frame beta chains. Duplicate CDR3 protein sequences are folded into a single record with the most common DNA and genes. In this record, the V and J calls reflect TCRdb's handling and not the investigators' own analysis. Within this sample are 250,000 to 350,000 distinct CDR3 sequences, with more than 15% of them counted one time only. The ten largest clones represent roughly 22% of the sample.

PBMCs were isolated by Ficoll-Paque density gradient centrifugation. The clonotype originates from a man aged 18 to 30 who had mild COVID-19 (a few samples of this study predate the infection). The sample titles of this study are shuffled in the database, so cell type and time point are left out; the donor was told from shared clones. What was sequenced was PBMCs or a T cell subset sorted from them (not recorded which).

The nucleotides read TGCAGCGTTTCTGACAGGGGCCTCTACGAGCAGTACTTC. Translated, this is CSVSDRGLYEQYF. The sequence links TRBV29-1 to TRBJ2-7; a stretch of 8 junction bases matches TRBD1. Including the terminal cysteine and phenylalanine, the CDR3 comprises 13 residues. Kept here is only the CDR3 DNA, which spans 39 bases and is read in frame from base 1. Unmatched junction bases come to 6, with V trimmed by 5 bases and J by 3 bases. CDR1 and CDR2, per the germline V gene, are SQVTM and ANQGSEA.